The clone carrying this T cell receptor (delta chain) was seen ten or more times. This may be a read error: a much more frequent sequence differs by one nucleotide. This sample stems from a study of gamma-delta chains in newborns, infants, children. TCRdb processed the reads again with the CATT caller. This sample has about 4,100 delta-chain clones; approximately 0.6% occur once, and the top ten carry around a sixth. CDR1 is GEAIGNYY, CDR2 EKD, per germline. The CDR3 contains 22 residues. The sequence was obtained from a child who was a newborn, infant or young child, either healthy, febrile or measles-vaccinated (not recorded which). Sequencing was performed on blood. The V gene is TRDV2, the J gene TRDJ3; 9 bases line up with TRDD3. CDR3: CACDTSLGGYSQSSWDARQMFF. In DNA form, the CDR3 reads TGTGCCTGTGACACCTCCCTGGGGGGATACTCCCAAAGCTCCTGGGACGCCCGACAGATGTTTTTC.